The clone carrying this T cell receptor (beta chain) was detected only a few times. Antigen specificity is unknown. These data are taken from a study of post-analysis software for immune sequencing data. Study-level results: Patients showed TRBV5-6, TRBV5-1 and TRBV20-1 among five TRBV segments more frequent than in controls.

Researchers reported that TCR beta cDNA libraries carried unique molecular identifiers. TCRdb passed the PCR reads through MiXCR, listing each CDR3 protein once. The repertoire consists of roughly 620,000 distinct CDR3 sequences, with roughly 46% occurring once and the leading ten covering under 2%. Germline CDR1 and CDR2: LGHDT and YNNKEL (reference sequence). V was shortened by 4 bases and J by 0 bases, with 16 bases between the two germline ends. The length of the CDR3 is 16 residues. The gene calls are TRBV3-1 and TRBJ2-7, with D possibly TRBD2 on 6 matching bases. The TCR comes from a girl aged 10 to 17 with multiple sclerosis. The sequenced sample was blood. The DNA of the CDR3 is TGTGCCAGCAGCCGAGGAAGCACCGGGAGCTCCTACGAGCAGTACTTC. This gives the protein CASSRGSTGSSYEQYF.